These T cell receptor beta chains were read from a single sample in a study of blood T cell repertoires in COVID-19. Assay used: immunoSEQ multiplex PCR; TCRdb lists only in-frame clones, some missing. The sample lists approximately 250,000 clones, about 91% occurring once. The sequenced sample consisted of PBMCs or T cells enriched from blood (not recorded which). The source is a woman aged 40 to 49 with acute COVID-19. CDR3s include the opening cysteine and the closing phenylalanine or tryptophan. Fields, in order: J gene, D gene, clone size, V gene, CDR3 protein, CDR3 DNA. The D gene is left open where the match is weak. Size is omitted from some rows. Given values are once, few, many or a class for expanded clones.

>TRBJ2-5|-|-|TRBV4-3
CASSQEFFRMETQYF
TGCGCCAGCAGCCAAGAGTTCTTCAGGATGGAGACCCAGTACTTC
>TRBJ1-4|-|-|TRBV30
CAWNQVFF
TGTGCCTGGAACCAGGTCTTTTTT
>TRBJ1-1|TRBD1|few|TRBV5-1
CASSLRRDREPAFF
TGCGCCAGCAGCTTGCGCCGGGACAGGGAACCTGCTTTCTTT
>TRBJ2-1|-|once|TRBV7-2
CASSRDNEQFF
TGTGCCAGCAGCCGCGATAATGAGCAGTTCTTC
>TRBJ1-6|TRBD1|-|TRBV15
CATSRDRGNSPLHF
TGTGCCACCAGCAGGGACAGGGGTAATTCACCCCTCCACTTT
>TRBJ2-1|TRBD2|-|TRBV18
CASSPSGVLGNEQFF
TGTGCCAGCTCACCAAGCGGGGTGCTTGGCAATGAGCAGTTCTTC
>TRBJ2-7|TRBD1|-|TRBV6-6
CASSQRQGYEQYF
TGTGCCAGCAGCCAGAGACAGGGTTACGAGCAGTACTTC
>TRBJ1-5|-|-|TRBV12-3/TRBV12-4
CASTPGNQPQHF
TGTGCCAGCACCCCCGGGAATCAGCCCCAGCATTTT
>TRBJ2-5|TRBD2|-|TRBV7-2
CASSLGGSQETQYF
TGTGCCAGCAGCTTAGGCGGGAGCCAAGAGACCCAGTACTTC
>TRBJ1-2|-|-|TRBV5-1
CASSLLGGEGGYTF
TGCGCCAGCAGCTTGCTTGGCGGGGAAGGGGGCTACACCTTC
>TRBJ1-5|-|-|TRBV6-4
CASSDRLNNQPQHF
TGTGCCAGCAGTGATCGGTTGAACAATCAGCCCCAGCATTTT
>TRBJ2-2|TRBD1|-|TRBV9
CASSVGQGVTGELFF
TGTGCCAGCAGCGTAGGACAGGGGGTCACCGGGGAGCTGTTTTTT
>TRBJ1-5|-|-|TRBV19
CASSIDPQGYSNQPQHF
TGTGCCAGTAGTATAGACCCACAGGGATATAGCAATCAGCCCCAGCATTTT
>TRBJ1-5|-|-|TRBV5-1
CASSAGGKSNQPQHF
TGCGCCAGCAGCGCCGGAGGGAAAAGCAATCAGCCCCAGCATTTT
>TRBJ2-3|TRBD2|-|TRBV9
CASSVAAAGVPTDTQYF
TGTGCCAGCAGCGTAGCCGCCGCGGGAGTACCTACAGATACGCAGTATTTT
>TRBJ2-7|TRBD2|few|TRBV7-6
CASSLATSGGRYAYEQYF
TGTGCCAGCAGCTTAGCAACTAGCGGGGGGCGGTACGCCTACGAGCAGTACTTC
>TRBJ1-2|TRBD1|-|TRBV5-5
CASSSQGNYGYTF
TGTGCCAGCAGCTCACAGGGGAACTATGGCTACACCTTC
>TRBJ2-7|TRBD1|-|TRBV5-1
CASSLIGTGSYEQYF
TGCGCCAGCAGCTTAATAGGGACAGGTAGCTACGAGCAGTACTTC
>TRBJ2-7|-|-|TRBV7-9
CASSRSGLREQYF
TGTGCCAGCAGCCGCTCCGGTTTGAGGGAGCAGTACTTC
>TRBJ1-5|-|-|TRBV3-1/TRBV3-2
CASSQIGRGQKGGQPQHF
TGTGCCAGCAGCCAGATCGGGAGAGGACAGAAGGGAGGGCAGCCCCAGCATTTT
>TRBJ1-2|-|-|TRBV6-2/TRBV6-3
CASSYADGGLYGYTF
TGTGCCAGCAGTTACGCGGACGGAGGACTCTATGGCTACACCTTC
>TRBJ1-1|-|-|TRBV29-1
CSVDVGGMNTEAFF
TGCAGCGTTGATGTTGGGGGGATGAACACTGAAGCTTTCTTT
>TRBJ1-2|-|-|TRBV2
CASSEATGITNYGYTF
TGTGCCAGCAGTGAAGCTACAGGGATAACTAACTATGGCTACACCTTC
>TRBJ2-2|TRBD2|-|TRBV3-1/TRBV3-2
CASSQDGSSGRAEVTGELFF
TGTGCCAGCAGCCAAGATGGGTCTAGCGGGAGGGCCGAGGTGACCGGGGAGCTGTTTTTT
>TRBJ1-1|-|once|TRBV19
CASSTVGQGRTEAFF
TGTGCCAGTAGTACCGTCGGGCAGGGAAGGACTGAAGCTTTCTTT
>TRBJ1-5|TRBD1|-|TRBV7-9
CASSFGGTGRYGNQPQHF
TGTGCCAGCAGCTTCGGGGGGACAGGGAGGTATGGCAATCAGCCCCAGCATTTT
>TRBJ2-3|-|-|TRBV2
CASRETSTDTQYF
TGTGCCAGCAGGGAAACTAGCACAGATACGCAGTATTTT
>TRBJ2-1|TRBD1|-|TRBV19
CASSRSGTGVLNEQFF
TGTGCCAGTAGTAGGTCCGGGACAGGGGTTTTGAATGAGCAGTTCTTC
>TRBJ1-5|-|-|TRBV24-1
CATGPLGPQHF
TGTGCCACGGGGCCCCTCGGACCCCAGCATTTT
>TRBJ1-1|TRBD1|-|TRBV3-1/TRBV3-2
CASSQEPGQQNTEAFF
TGTGCCAGCAGCCAAGAACCGGGACAGCAGAACACTGAAGCTTTCTTT
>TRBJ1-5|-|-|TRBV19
CASGGARSNQPQHF
TGTGCCAGCGGGGGAGCGCGGAGCAATCAGCCCCAGCATTTT
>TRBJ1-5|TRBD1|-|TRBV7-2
CASSTRTGHYSNQPQHF
TGTGCCAGCAGCACAAGGACAGGGCACTATAGCAATCAGCCCCAGCATTTT
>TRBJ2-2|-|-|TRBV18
CASSPGLVEGELFF
TGTGCCAGCTCACCGGGCCTTGTAGAAGGGGAGCTGTTTTTT
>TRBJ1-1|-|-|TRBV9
CASSAGNRGDTEAFF
TGTGCCAGCAGCGCCGGGAACCGGGGAGACACTGAAGCTTTCTTT
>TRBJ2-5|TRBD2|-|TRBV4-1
CANQREGRKTQYF
TGCGCGAATCAGCGGGAGGGCCGAAAGACCCAGTACTTC
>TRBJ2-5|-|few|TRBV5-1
CASSDSSQETQYF
TGCGCCAGCAGTGACAGTAGCCAAGAGACCCAGTACTTC
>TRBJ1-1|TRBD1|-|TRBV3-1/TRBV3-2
CASSLDRGNTEAFF
TGTGCCAGCAGCTTGGACAGGGGGAACACTGAAGCTTTCTTT
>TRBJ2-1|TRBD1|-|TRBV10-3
CAISESGQATNEQFF
TGTGCCATCAGTGAGTCAGGACAGGCGACCAATGAGCAGTTCTTC
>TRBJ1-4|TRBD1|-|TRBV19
CASSTTGGNEKLFF
TGTGCCAGTAGTACCACAGGGGGAAATGAAAAACTGTTTTTT
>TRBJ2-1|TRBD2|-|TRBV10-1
CASSRTSGVNNEQFF
TGCGCCAGCAGCAGGACTAGCGGGGTAAACAATGAGCAGTTCTTC
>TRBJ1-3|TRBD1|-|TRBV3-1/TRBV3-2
CASSRQGDNTIYF
TGTGCCAGCAGCCGACAGGGGGATAACACCATATATTTT
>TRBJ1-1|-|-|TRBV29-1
CSGRHTSTVMNTEAFF
TGCAGCGGGCGCCACACCTCCACAGTTATGAACACTGAAGCTTTCTTT
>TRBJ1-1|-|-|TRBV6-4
CASSATQNTEAFF
TGTGCCAGCAGCGCGACACAGAACACTGAAGCTTTCTTT
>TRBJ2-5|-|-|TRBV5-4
CASSLDLSRGKETQYF
TGTGCCAGCAGCTTGGATTTGTCACGCGGGAAAGAGACCCAGTACTTC
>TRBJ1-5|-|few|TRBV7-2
CASSPRSTSNQPQHF
TGTGCCAGCAGTCCTAGGAGTACAAGCAATCAGCCCCAGCATTTT
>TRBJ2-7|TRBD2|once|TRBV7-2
CASSLDSGGSYEQYF
TGTGCCAGCAGCTTAGATTCGGGGGGCTCCTACGAGCAGTACTTC
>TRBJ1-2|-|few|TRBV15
CATSRGQGGYGYTF
TGTGCCACCAGCAGAGGGCAGGGCGGCTATGGCTACACCTTC
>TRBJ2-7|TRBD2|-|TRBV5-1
CASSFSGGSPREQYF
TGCGCCAGCAGCTTTAGCGGGGGAAGCCCTCGGGAGCAGTACTTC
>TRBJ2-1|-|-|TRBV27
CASSLSGVGRVDEQFF
TGTGCCAGCTCCCTTAGCGGAGTGGGGCGGGTGGATGAGCAGTTCTTC
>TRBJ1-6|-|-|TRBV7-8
CASSLQGTSPLHF
TGTGCCAGCAGCTTACAGGGAACTTCACCCCTCCACTTT
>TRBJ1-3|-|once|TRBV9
CASSALGGGRLTGNTIYF
TGTGCCAGCAGCGCCCTAGGGGGGGGAAGGCTAACTGGAAACACCATATATTTT
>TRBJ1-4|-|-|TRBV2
CASSELTGPSEKLFF
TGTGCCAGCAGTGAATTGACAGGACCCTCCGAAAAACTGTTTTTT
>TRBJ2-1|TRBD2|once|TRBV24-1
CATSDYEGTSGSYEQFF
TGTGCCACCAGTGATTATGAGGGGACTAGCGGGAGCTATGAGCAGTTCTTC
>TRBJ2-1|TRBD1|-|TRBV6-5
CASSSRDRGNEQFF
TGTGCCAGCAGTTCCCGGGACAGGGGCAATGAGCAGTTCTTC
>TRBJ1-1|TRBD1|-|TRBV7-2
CASSLTGVSTEAFF
TGTGCCAGCAGCTTGACAGGGGTGAGCACTGAAGCTTTCTTT
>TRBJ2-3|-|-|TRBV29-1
CSVELDTDTQYF
TGCAGCGTTGAGCTAGATACAGATACGCAGTATTTT
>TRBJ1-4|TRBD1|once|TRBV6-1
CASSETGQGYEKLFF
TGTGCCAGCAGTGAGACCGGACAGGGGTACGAAAAACTGTTTTTT
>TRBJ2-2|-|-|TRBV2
CASGQAYTGELFF
TGTGCCAGCGGTCAGGCATACACCGGGGAGCTGTTTTTT
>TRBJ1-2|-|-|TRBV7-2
CASSLNAGGDNNGYTF
TGTGCCAGCAGCTTAAACGCCGGGGGAGATAATAATGGCTACACCTTC